The clone carrying this T cell receptor (beta chain) occurred many times. Its cognate antigen is unknown. These data are taken from a study of regulatory T cells in long-lasting Graves disease. From germline, CDR1 is SGHTA and CDR2 FQGNSA. Trimming shortened V by 5 bases and J by 1 base, and 14 bases separated the two germline ends. The CDR3 covers 15 residues. Sample time point: newly diagnosed GD, antithyroid drugs for less than 3 months. With RNA extracted from PBMCs as input, the TCR library was made. HTBI primers from iRepertoire and Arm-PCR of CDR3 regions yielded the TCR beta libraries. TCRdb ran MiXCR on the multiplex PCR reads and lists one entry per CDR3 protein. This sample has approximately 210,000 distinct CDR3 sequences, with 15% to 20% found just once. General observations from the study: Sample size, which was small, may have reduced accuracy. Persistent-disease Graves' patients showed less TCR diversity than new cases. There were preferences for TRBV28, TRBJ1-2 and TRBJ2-5 in persistent disease.

This chain uses TRBV7-2 with TRBJ1-1; D gene uncertain. The sequenced sample was peripheral blood mononuclear cells (PBMCs), obtained at new diagnosis, from a patient treated with antithyroid drugs. This sequence originates from a female donor with Graves disease. This CDR3 reads CASSLELAGNTEAFF. The DNA for the CDR3 is TGTGCCAGCAGCCTGGAGTTGGCTGGGAACACTGAAGCTTTCTTT.